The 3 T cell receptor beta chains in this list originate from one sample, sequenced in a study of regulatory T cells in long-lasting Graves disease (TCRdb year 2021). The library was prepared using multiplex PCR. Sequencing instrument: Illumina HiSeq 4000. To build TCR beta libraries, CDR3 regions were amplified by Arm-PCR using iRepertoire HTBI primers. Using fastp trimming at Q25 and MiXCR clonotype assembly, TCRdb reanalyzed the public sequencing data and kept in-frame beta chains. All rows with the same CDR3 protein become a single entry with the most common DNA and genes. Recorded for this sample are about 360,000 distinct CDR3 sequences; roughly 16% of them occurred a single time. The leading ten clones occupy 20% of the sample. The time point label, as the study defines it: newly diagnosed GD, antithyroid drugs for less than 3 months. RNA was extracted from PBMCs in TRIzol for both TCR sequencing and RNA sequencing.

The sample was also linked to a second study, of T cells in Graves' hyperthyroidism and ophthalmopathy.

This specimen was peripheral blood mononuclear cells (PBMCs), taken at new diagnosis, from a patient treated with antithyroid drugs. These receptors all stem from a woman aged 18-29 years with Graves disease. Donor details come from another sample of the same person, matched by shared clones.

CDR3 bases: TGTGCCAGCAGCTCCCGGGGCCGGGGCGGGGAGACCCAGTACTTC. It is translated as CASSSRGRGGETQYF. This sequence joins TRBV7-3 and TRBJ2-5, with D tentatively TRBD1 or TRBD2 (5 bases each). This CDR3 is 15 amino acids long. CDR1 SGHTA and CDR2 FQGTGA come from the germline V gene. Trimming took 4 bases from V and 5 from J, leaving 17 bases between them.

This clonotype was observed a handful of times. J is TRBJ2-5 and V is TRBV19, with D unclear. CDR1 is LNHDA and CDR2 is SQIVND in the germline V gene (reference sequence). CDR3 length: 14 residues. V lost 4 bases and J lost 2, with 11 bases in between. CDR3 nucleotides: TGTGCCAGTAGTAAAAGGACCTCGCAAGAGACCCAGTACTTC. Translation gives CASSKRTSQETQYF. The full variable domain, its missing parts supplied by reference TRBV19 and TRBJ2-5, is DGGITQSPKYLFRKEGQNVTLSCEQNLNHDAMYWYRQDPGQGLRLIYYSQIVNDFQKGDIAEGYSVSREKKESFPLTVTSAQKNPTAFYLCASSKRTSQETQYFGPGTRLLVL.

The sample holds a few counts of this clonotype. CDR3 sequence (DNA): TGTGCCATCAGTGCGTGGATCGAGGGGGCCAATGAGCAGTTCTTC. Translating it yields CAISAWIEGANEQFF. This chain uses TRBV10-3 with TRBJ2-1, with TRBD1 identical over 7 bases. The CDR3 has 15 amino acids. Germline assignment: CDR1 ENHRY and CDR2 SYGVKD. J gave up 6 bases and V 4 bases, and 9 bases lay outside the gene matches.